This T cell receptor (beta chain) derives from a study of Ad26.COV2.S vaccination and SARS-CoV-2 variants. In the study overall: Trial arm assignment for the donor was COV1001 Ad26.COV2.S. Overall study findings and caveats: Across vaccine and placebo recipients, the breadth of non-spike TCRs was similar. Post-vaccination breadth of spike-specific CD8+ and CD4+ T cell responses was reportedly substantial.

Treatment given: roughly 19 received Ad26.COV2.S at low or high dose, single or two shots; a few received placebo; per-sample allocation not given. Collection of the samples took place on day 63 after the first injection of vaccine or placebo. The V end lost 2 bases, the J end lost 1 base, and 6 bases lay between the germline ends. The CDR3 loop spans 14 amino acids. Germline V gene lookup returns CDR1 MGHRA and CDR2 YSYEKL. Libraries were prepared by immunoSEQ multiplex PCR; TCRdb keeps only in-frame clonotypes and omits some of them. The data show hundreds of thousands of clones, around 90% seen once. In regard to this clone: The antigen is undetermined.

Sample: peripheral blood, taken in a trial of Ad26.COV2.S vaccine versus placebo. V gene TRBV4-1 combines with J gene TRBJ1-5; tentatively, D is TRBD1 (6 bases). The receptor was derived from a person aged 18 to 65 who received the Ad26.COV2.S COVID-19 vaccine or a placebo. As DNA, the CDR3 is TGCGCCAGCAGCCAACAGGGGAGCAATCAGCCCCAGCATTTT. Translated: CASSQQGSNQPQHF.